This T cell receptor (beta chain) comes out of a study of identical twins. Regarding the study as a whole: There were fewer insertions in abundant cord blood beta clonotypes, but memory repertoires showed no such pattern. Conclusions leaned on cross-sectional statistical analysis and did not track the same donors over time. In beta out-of-frame sequences, the excess sharing between twins was weaker.

TCRdb reanalysed the 5' RACE reads using MiXCR and keeps one entry per CDR3 protein. The sample lists roughly 690,000 distinct CDR3 sequences, around 6.1% occurring once. The CDR3 consists of 16 residues. Trimming removed 1 base at V and 3 bases at J, with 13 bases between. This clonotype has a handful of counts. Its antigen is as yet unknown. The sample was naive T cells sorted from blood. The chain combines TRBV12-3 or TRBV12-4 with TRBJ2-4; no firm D call. This TCR was recovered from a man younger than 35 in good health. CDR3 residues: CASSLGTLMIKNIQYF. The DNA of the CDR3 is TGTGCCAGCAGTTTAGGAACACTCATGATCAAAAACATTCAGTACTTC.